Presented here are 30 T cell receptor beta chains from one specimen sequenced in a study of blood T cell repertoires in COVID-19. Measured with immunoSEQ multiplex PCR; TCRdb has only the in-frame clones, and not every one. The sample has a few hundred thousand clones, more than 80% seen once. The sample comprised peripheral blood. Source of these receptors: a man aged 40-55 years with acute or convalescent COVID-19.

The chain carries TRBV3-1 (or the pseudogene TRBV3-2) and TRBJ1-4, with D hard to call. V was shortened by 1 base and J by 5 bases, with 14 bases between the two germline ends. From germline, CDR1 is LGHDT and CDR2 YNNKEL (reference sequence). The CDR3 spans 16 residues. This CDR3 is CASSQVLSVKNEKLFF. CDR3 sequence (DNA): TGTGCCAGCAGCCAAGTATTGTCAGTTAAGAATGAAAAACTGTTTTTT.

The V gene is TRBV10-3, the J gene TRBJ2-1; tentatively, D is TRBD2 (6 bases). Germline CDR1 reads ENHRY; CDR2 reads SYGVKD. Trimming took off 7 bases at V and 4 bases at J, with 17 bases between the two ends. The CDR3 consists of 15 residues. For the CDR3, the DNA is TGTGCCATCAACCCCGGGGGAGCGGCATACAATGAGCAGTTCTTC. Its translation is CAINPGGAAYNEQFF.

The rearrangement uses TRBV9 and TRBJ2-3; a weak D match, TRBD1 (6 bases). The CDR3 covers 12 residues. V lost 4 bases to trimming and J lost 8 bases, with 11 bases between them. Germline V lookup: CDR1 SGDLS, CDR2 YYNGEE. The CDR3 spells CASSIEGGTQYF. The CDR3 DNA reads TGTGCCAGCAGCATCGAAGGGGGTACGCAGTATTTT.

The gene calls are TRBV7-9 and TRBJ1-2; 7 bases agree with TRBD1. The V gene's germline CDR1 is SEHNR and CDR2 FQNEAQ (reference sequence). The trim removed 1 base at V and 1 base at J, leaving 9 bases unmatched. This CDR3 region has 17 residues. The CDR3 loop reads CASSLVWRQGLNYGYTF. In DNA, the CDR3 is TGTGCCAGCAGCTTAGTATGGCGACAGGGACTTAACTATGGCTACACCTTC.

The chain uses TRBV29-1 and TRBJ1-1; possibly TRBD1 for D (6 bases). The CDR3 extends over 13 amino acids. The germline gives CDR1 SQVTM, CDR2 ANQGSEA. Trimming left V 6 bases short and J 3 bases short, with 14 bases between. The DNA of the CDR3 is TGCAGCGTGGCTAGACAGGACCACACTGAAGCTTTCTTT. Protein: CSVARQDHTEAFF.

This sequence joins TRBV12-3 or TRBV12-4 and TRBJ1-1; no clear D. The CDR3 is 13 amino acids. V was cut by 8 bases and J by 0 bases, with 10 bases left in between. In nucleotides, the CDR3 is TGTGCCAGCTGCCTACGGTTGAACACTGAAGCTTTCTTT. This encodes CASCLRLNTEAFF.

This rearrangement joins TRBV7-6 to TRBJ2-1; a possible D gene is TRBD1 (6 bases). Trimming cost V 4 bases and J 6 bases, with 19 bases left between them. Germline V gene lookup returns CDR1 SGHVS and CDR2 FNYEAQ. The CDR3 sequence is 16 residues long. CDR3 sequence: CASSSRRGPGVNEQFF. CDR3 DNA sequence: TGTGCCAGCAGCTCCCGCAGGGGACCAGGGGTCAATGAGCAGTTCTTC.

The V and J genes are TRBV5-5 and TRBJ1-1; the match to TRBD1 covers 8 bases. The germline CDR1 and CDR2 sequences are SGHKS and YYEKEE (reference sequence). V shed 5 bases, J shed 9 bases, and the junction held 6 bases outside the gene matches. The length of the CDR3 is 12 residues. In DNA, the CDR3 is TGTGCCAGCAGATTCCGGACAGGGAAAGCTTTCTTT. Its translation: CASRFRTGKAFF.

This chain connects TRBV10-1 to TRBJ2-1, with D possibly TRBD1 on 7 matching bases. CDR1 and CDR2 from the germline V gene are WNHNN and SYGVQD (reference sequence). The CDR3 is 15 amino acids. Trimming took 11 bases from V and 9 from J, leaving 26 bases between them. CDR3 loop: CAENRSRYRGGEQFF. The CDR3 DNA reads TGCGCCGAAAACCGCTCTCGTTACAGGGGAGGTGAGCAGTTCTTC.

CDR3 bases: TGTGCCAGCAGTTACTTACCCAGGACTAGCGGAGAGACCCAGTACTTC. Translated, it gives CASSYLPRTSGETQYF. J is TRBJ2-5 and V is TRBV6-2 or TRBV6-3, with TRBD2 matching 10 bases. Trimming at V came to 1 base and at J to 4 bases, leaving 6 bases not matched to a gene. Germline values: CDR1 MNHEY, CDR2 SVGEGT. There are 16 residues in the CDR3.

CDR3 sequence (DNA): TGTGCCAGCAGCACAGGGACGGTTTACAATGAGCAGTTCTTC. Translation gives CASSTGTVYNEQFF. The genes are TRBV7-9 and TRBJ2-1, with D possibly TRBD1 on 6 matching bases. The V gene lost 5 bases and the J gene lost 4 bases, with 12 bases spanning the gap. The CDR3 is 14 residues long. CDR1 and CDR2 (germline): SEHNR, FQNEAQ (reference sequence).

This clone was counted only a few times. J is TRBJ1-6 and V is TRBV28, with TRBD1 as a possible D gene (5 bases). Trimming left V 4 bases short and J 10 bases short, with 14 bases between. Germline assignment: CDR1 MDHEN and CDR2 SYDVKM. This CDR3 is built from 14 residues. In DNA, the CDR3 is TGTGCCAGCAGTTGGGGACCCCGGGAGTCACCCCTCCACTTT. Translating gives CASSWGPRESPLHF.

The chain joins TRBV28 to TRBJ2-4, with D maybe TRBD2 (5 bases). The V end was cut by 6 bases, the J end by 0 bases, with 9 bases between. CDR1 is MDHEN and CDR2 is SYDVKM in the germline V gene. The CDR3 has 14 residues. In DNA form, the CDR3 reads TGTGCCAGCAGGGCGGCGGGAGCCAAAAACATTCAGTACTTC. Its protein is CASRAAGAKNIQYF. Filled out from reference TRBV28 and TRBJ2-4, the complete variable domain reads DVKVTQSSRYLVKRTGEKVFLECVQDMDHENMFWYRQDPGLGLRLIYFSYDVKMKEKGDIPEGYSVSREKKERFSLILESASTNQTSMYLCASRAAGAKNIQYFGAGTRLSVL.

This clone has just a few counts. J is TRBJ1-6 and V is TRBV28; 7 bases are a match to TRBD1. The CDR3 extends over 14 amino acids. Germline trimming cut 5 bases from V and 13 bases from J; bases unmatched to any gene: 11. Germline CDR1 reads MDHEN; CDR2 reads SYDVKM. The CDR3 nucleotides are TGTGCCAGCAGTCCCCAGGGGGAGGCGGGCCCCCTCCACTTT. Translating it yields CASSPQGEAGPLHF.

This clone came up once. Written as DNA, the CDR3 is TGTGCCAGCAGTTTAGCGGGCCGACCGGAACCATACGAGCAGTACTTC. It specifies CASSLAGRPEPYEQYF. The chain carries TRBV27 and TRBJ2-7, with a tentative D call TRBD2 (5 bases). V was clipped by 2 bases and J by 4 bases, with 18 bases between them. Germline V lookup: CDR1 MNHEY, CDR2 SMNVEV (reference sequence). There are 16 residues in the CDR3.

The rearrangement uses TRBV30 and TRBJ1-2; 8 bases are a match to TRBD1. Trimming removed 0 bases from V and 2 bases from J; junction bases left unmatched: 5. Germline CDR1 is GTSNPN and CDR2 is SVGIG (reference sequence). This CDR3 has 15 residues. The CDR3 is CAWSVTTGANYGYTF. The CDR3 coding sequence is TGTGCCTGGAGTGTGACGACAGGGGCAAACTATGGCTACACCTTC.

This clone appeared a few times. The genes are TRBV6-1 and TRBJ2-2; 12 nucleotides match TRBD2. The CDR3 contains 16 residues. Unmatched junction bases numbered 1, after V lost 4 bases and J lost 1 base. Per the germline V gene, CDR1 is MNHNS and CDR2 is SASEGT. The CDR3 region is CASSGLAGENTGELFF. The CDR3 coding sequence is TGTGCCAGCAGTGGACTAGCGGGAGAGAACACCGGGGAGCTGTTTTTT.

This clone appeared a single time. The chain combines TRBV6-5 with TRBJ2-7; D is possibly TRBD1 (6 bases). CDR1 is MNHEY and CDR2 is SVGAGI in the germline V gene. The CDR3 contains 12 residues. Trimming stripped 4 bases from V and 5 bases from J, with 9 bases between. The CDR3 nucleotides are TGTGCCAGCAGTTGGACAGTCAACGAGCAGTACTTC. Translating gives CASSWTVNEQYF.

The chain uses TRBV7-8 and TRBJ1-5, with TRBD1 as a possible D gene (5 bases). V lost 0 bases to trimming and J lost 3 bases, with 12 bases between them. The germline V gene has CDR1 SGHVS and CDR2 FQNEAQ. The CDR3 has 16 amino acids. In nucleotides, the CDR3 is TGTGCCAGCAGCTTAGCGTGGTCGGGGGTCAATCAGCCCCAGCATTTT. Amino acid sequence: CASSLAWSGVNQPQHF.

The J gene is TRBJ1-2, the V gene TRBV25-1; 8 nucleotides match TRBD1. V was pared by 4 bases and J by 4 bases, with 11 bases of the junction left unmatched. This CDR3 is 16 amino acids long. Germline-derived CDR1 and CDR2 are MGHDK and SYGVNS. The CDR3 DNA reads as TGTGCCAGCAGTGGGTTCAGGACAGGGAAGGGCTATGGCTACACCTTC. Amino acid sequence: CASSGFRTGKGYGYTF.

V gene TRBV19 combines with J gene TRBJ2-2, with 7 bases lining up with TRBD1. Unmatched junction bases numbered 4, after V lost 5 bases and J lost 4 bases. CDR1 LNHDA and CDR2 SQIVND come from the germline V gene (reference sequence). The CDR3 length is 14 residues. The CDR3 DNA is TGTGCCAGTAGTCGGACAGGACCCACCGGGGAGCTGTTTTTT. This gives the protein CASSRTGPTGELFF.

The chain recombines TRBV4-2 with TRBJ2-2; D gene ambiguous. The CDR3 is 13 amino acids. Germline V gene sequence: CDR1 LGHNA, CDR2 YNFKEQ. Trimming took 2 bases from V and 2 from J, leaving 3 bases between them. CDR3 sequence: CASSQSNTGELFF. The CDR3, as DNA: TGTGCCAGCAGCCAATCTAACACCGGGGAGCTGTTTTTT.

The chain recombines TRBV27 with TRBJ2-7; tentative D call: TRBD2 (6 bases). Germline values: CDR1 MNHEY, CDR2 SMNVEV (reference sequence). CDR3 length equals 13 residues. V was shortened by 6 bases and J by 7 bases, with 16 bases between the two germline ends. CDR3 protein: CASSLGDSREQYF. For the CDR3, the DNA is TGTGCCAGCAGCTTGGGGGACTCTCGGGAGCAGTACTTC.

The V call is TRBV6-2 or TRBV6-3, the J call TRBJ1-1; D remains ambiguous. The CDR3 contains 13 residues. Germline V gives CDR1 MNHEY, CDR2 SVGEGT. The V end was cut by 0 bases, the J end by 5 bases, with 7 bases between. CDR3: CASSYSVETEAFF. The CDR3 DNA reads TGTGCCAGCAGTTACTCGGTAGAAACTGAAGCTTTCTTT.

The chain recombines TRBV5-6 with TRBJ2-1; 8 bases align to TRBD2. The J segment lost 4 bases and the V segment lost 4 bases, leaving 10 bases of the junction unmatched. There are 16 residues in the CDR3. Germline-derived CDR1 and CDR2 are SGHDT and YYEEEE. Written as DNA, the CDR3 is TGTGCCAGCAGCGGAAACGCGGGAGGATCGTACAATGAGCAGTTCTTC. Translating it yields CASSGNAGGSYNEQFF. The whole variable domain, filled in from reference TRBV5-6 and TRBJ2-1, reads DAGVTQSPTHLIKTRGQQVTLRCSPKSGHDTVSWYQQALGQGPQFIFQYYEEEERQRGNFPDRFSGHQFPNYSSELNVNALLLGDSALYLCASSGNAGGSYNEQFFGPGTRLTVL.

V gene TRBV4-1 combines with J gene TRBJ2-7, with 7 positions matching TRBD2. CDR3 length equals 16 residues. The junction had 13 bases not matched to a gene; V was cut back by 2 bases and J by 6 bases. The germline CDR1 and CDR2 sequences are MGHRA and YSYEKL. Here the CDR3 DNA reads TGCGCCAGCAGCCAAAACTCCCTCGGGACTAACTCCGAGCAGTACTTC. Amino acids: CASSQNSLGTNSEQYF.

This chain links TRBV28 with TRBJ1-3, with D perhaps TRBD1 (6 bases). Trimming took off 3 bases at V and 6 bases at J, with 15 bases between the two ends. Germline V lookup: CDR1 MDHEN, CDR2 SYDVKM. The length of the CDR3 is 15 residues. This CDR3 reads CASSLAGGLENTIYF. The CDR3 nucleotides are TGTGCCAGCAGTTTGGCGGGGGGCTTAGAAAACACCATATATTTT.

This rearrangement joins TRBV2 to TRBJ2-1; D possibly corresponds to TRBD2 (6 bases). The CDR3 runs 14 residues. V gave up 3 bases and J gave up 7 bases, with 13 bases separating them. Germline CDR1 is SNHLY and CDR2 is FYNNEI. The CDR3 sequence is CASSDPGTGNEQFF. The CDR3 coding sequence is TGTGCCAGCAGTGACCCTGGGACTGGGAATGAGCAGTTCTTC. Drawing the rest from reference TRBV2 and TRBJ2-1, the complete variable domain is EPEVTQTPSHQVTQMGQEVILRCVPISNHLYFYWYRQILGQKVEFLVSFYNNEISEKSEIFDDQFSVERPDGSNFTLKIRSTKLEDSAMYFCASSDPGTGNEQFFGPGTRLTVL.

This sequence joins TRBV30 and TRBJ1-2, with D uncertain. The CDR3 sequence is 14 residues long. The germline V gene has CDR1 GTSNPN and CDR2 SVGIG (reference sequence). Trimming left V 4 bases short and J 0 bases short, with 12 bases between. CDR3 nucleotides: TGTGCCTGGACCCCCGGAGGGACTAACTATGGCTACACCTTC. As protein: CAWTPGGTNYGYTF.

The chain carries TRBV28 and TRBJ2-2, with TRBD2 matching 9 bases. The V segment lost 5 bases and the J segment 7 bases; nucleotides outside the gene matches: 17. The CDR3 is 18 residues long. The germline V gene has CDR1 MDHEN and CDR2 SYDVKM. CDR3 protein: CASSPPIWAGGSVGELFF. The CDR3 coding sequence is TGTGCCAGCAGTCCCCCCATTTGGGCGGGGGGGTCTGTCGGGGAGCTGTTTTTT.